Following are 27 T cell receptor beta chains from one sample sequenced in a study of cytomegalovirus exposure and HLA in healthy donors. Amplification used 60 Vbeta primers and 13 Jbeta primers. Clones were read by immunoSEQ multiplex PCR, and TCRdb kept only the in-frame ones, dropping some. The sample shows under 200,000 clones, and approximately 0.72% sits with its ten largest clones. The sample comprised PBMCs. The source of these receptors is a woman under 30 in good health and CMV-seropositive.

The chain is built from TRBV5-1 and TRBJ2-2; D uncertain. Trimming removed 1 base from V and 1 base from J, with 11 bases in between. CDR1 and CDR2 (germline): SGHRS, YFSETQ. The CDR3 extends over 16 amino acids. The CDR3 loop is CASSLTGQVNTGELFF. In DNA form, the CDR3 reads TGCGCCAGCAGCTTGACTGGGCAGGTGAACACCGGGGAGCTGTTTTTT.

The genes are TRBV4-3 and TRBJ2-5; 10 bases fit TRBD1. The CDR3 is 15 residues long. Germline loops: CDR1 LGHNA, CDR2 YSLEER. V was pared by 2 bases and J by 6 bases, with 6 bases of the junction left unmatched. The DNA for the CDR3 is TGCGCCAGCAGCCAAACACCGGGACAGGGGAAGACCCAGTACTTC. Its translation is CASSQTPGQGKTQYF.

The chain links TRBV4-2 to TRBJ2-3; 10 bases align to TRBD1. The CDR3 is 15 amino acids. The germline V gene has CDR1 LGHNA and CDR2 YNFKEQ. The trim removed 3 bases at V and 4 bases at J, leaving 4 bases unmatched. CDR3: CASSQGQGSSDTQYF. DNA for the CDR3: TGTGCCAGCAGCCAGGGACAGGGGAGTTCAGATACGCAGTATTTT.

The chain couples TRBV15 to TRBJ1-4, with D tentatively TRBD1 (6 bases). Germline loops: CDR1 LNHNV, CDR2 YYDKDF (reference sequence). The CDR3 contains 13 residues. V dropped 7 bases and J dropped 8 bases, with 14 bases sitting between them. The CDR3 DNA reads as TGTGCCACCAACCCGACAGGTTCCGAAAAACTGTTTTTT. It encodes CATNPTGSEKLFF.

The chain joins TRBV5-1 to TRBJ2-7; 7 nucleotides agree with TRBD1. The CDR3 sequence is 14 residues long. Germline-derived CDR1 and CDR2 are SGHRS and YFSETQ. V was clipped by 1 base and J by 1 base; unmatched bases: 2. In nucleotides, the CDR3 is TGCGCCAGCAGCTTGATGACAGGGTCCTACGAGCAGTACTTC. It encodes CASSLMTGSYEQYF.

This sequence joins TRBV7-8 and TRBJ1-5; 7 bases align to TRBD1. Germline V CDR1 and CDR2: SGHVS, FQNEAQ. CDR3 size: 16 residues. Losses at the gene ends were 3 bases for V and 3 bases for J; bases not matched to a gene: 8. The CDR3 is CASSFGTVGINQPQHF. The CDR3, as DNA: TGTGCCAGCAGCTTCGGGACAGTAGGAATCAATCAGCCCCAGCATTTT. Full variable domain (rest looked up from reference TRBV7-8 and TRBJ1-5): GAGVSQSPRYKVAKRGQDVALRCDPISGHVSLFWYQQALGQGPEFLTYFQNEAQLDKSGLPSDRFFAERPEGSVSTLKIQRTQQEDSAVYLCASSFGTVGINQPQHFGDGTRLSIL.

The J gene is TRBJ2-3, the V gene TRBV7-3; D is perhaps TRBD2 (7 bases). Trimming cost V 5 bases and J 5 bases, with 23 bases left between them. This CDR3 has 17 residues. Germline lookup yields CDR1 SGHTA and CDR2 FQGTGA. CDR3 in amino acids: CASSPKRGAGAGDTQYF. The CDR3 DNA follows: TGTGCCAGCAGCCCCAAAAGAGGGGCGGGGGCGGGAGATACGCAGTATTTT.

The V gene is TRBV6-4, the J gene TRBJ1-2; the match to TRBD1 covers 7 bases. The CDR3 loop spans 16 amino acids. J gave up 2 bases and V 0 bases, and 6 bases lay outside the gene matches. CDR1 is MRHNA, CDR2 SNTAGT, per germline. The chain's CDR3 is CASSDSSTGTNYGYTF. The CDR3 region has the DNA TGTGCCAGCAGTGACTCTTCGACAGGGACAAACTATGGCTACACCTTC.

V and J are TRBV5-1 and TRBJ1-6; TRBD1 is a possible D gene (5 bases). The V end was cut by 4 bases, the J end by 5 bases, with 19 bases between. Germline values: CDR1 SGHRS, CDR2 YFSETQ. The CDR3 is made up of 17 amino acids. DNA of the CDR3: TGCGCCAGCAGCCTAAACACTGGTTACAGGAATAATTCACCCCTCCACTTT. Residues: CASSLNTGYRNNSPLHF.

The rearrangement joins TRBV6-1 to TRBJ1-2; D gene unclear. The CDR3 consists of 12 residues. CDR1 is MNHNS, CDR2 SASEGT, per germline. The V gene lost 2 bases and the J gene lost 8 bases, with 9 bases spanning the gap. The CDR3 region has the DNA TGTGCCAGCAGTGAATTACGGTTCGGCTACACCTTC. It codes for CASSELRFGYTF.

V is TRBV5-1 and J is TRBJ2-5, with TRBD2 as a possible D gene (6 bases). The CDR3 has 13 amino acids. Germline V gene data show CDR1 as SGHRS and CDR2 as YFSETQ. With 4 bases removed from V and 3 bases from J, the gap between germline ends came to 10 bases. For the CDR3, the DNA is TGCGCCAGCAGCGAAGTAGCGGAAGAGACCCAGTACTTC. This encodes CASSEVAEETQYF.

This rearrangement joins TRBV13 to TRBJ2-7, with 8 bases lining up with TRBD1. Germline trimming cut 5 bases from V and 0 bases from J; bases unmatched to any gene: 9. Germline V gene sequence: CDR1 PRHDT, CDR2 FYEKMQ (reference sequence). The CDR3 has 16 amino acids. This chain's CDR3 is CASSPRTGPTSYEQYF. Here the CDR3 DNA reads TGTGCCAGCAGCCCCAGGACAGGGCCTACCTCCTACGAGCAGTACTTC.

The chain carries TRBV11-2 and TRBJ2-1, with 10 bases matching TRBD2. V gave up 3 bases and J gave up 4 bases; unmatched junction bases: 6. Germline V gives CDR1 SGHAT, CDR2 FQNNGV. This CDR3 is 16 amino acids long. The CDR3 coding sequence is TGTGCCAGCAGCTTGGGCCCTAGCGGGGGATACAATGAGCAGTTCTTC. Its translation is CASSLGPSGGYNEQFF.

The V gene is TRBV6-1, the J gene TRBJ1-3, with a weak D call TRBD1 (5 bases). The V and J ends lost 1 base and 3 bases respectively, with 13 bases between them. CDR3 size: 16 residues. Germline V CDR1 and CDR2: MNHNS, SASEGT. As DNA, the CDR3 is TGTGCCAGCAGTGAAGGACCTCAGGGTCTTGGAAACACCATATATTTT. It specifies CASSEGPQGLGNTIYF.

J is TRBJ1-4 and V is TRBV4-3, with D perhaps TRBD1 (5 bases). V was trimmed by 0 bases and J by 8 bases, leaving 13 bases between them. The length of the CDR3 is 15 residues. From germline, CDR1 is LGHNA and CDR2 YSLEER. CDR3 nucleotide sequence: TGCGCCAGCAGCCAAGATTCCGGGACTATGGAAAAACTGTTTTTT. Residues: CASSQDSGTMEKLFF.

The DNA for the CDR3 is TGCGCCAGCAGTGTAGCGGGAGGGAGCACCGGGGAGCTGTTTTTT. Translation gives CASSVAGGSTGELFF. The chain has TRBV10-2 and TRBJ2-2, with 11 bases lining up with TRBD2. The CDR3 extends over 15 amino acids. Germline loops: CDR1 WSHSY, CDR2 SAAADI. V lost 4 bases and J lost 4; bases outside the gene matches: 2.

The chain is built from TRBV11-2 and TRBJ2-2, with D possibly TRBD1 on 5 matching bases. Germline lookup yields CDR1 SGHAT and CDR2 FQNNGV. This CDR3 contains 15 residues. Deletions cut 5 bases from V and 1 base from J, with 11 bases between. The CDR3 sequence: CASSSLTGNTGELFF. CDR3 sequence (DNA): TGTGCCAGCAGCAGTCTTACAGGGAACACCGGGGAGCTGTTTTTT.

This chain links TRBV6-1 with TRBJ1-2, with D possibly being TRBD1 (6 bases). Germline-derived CDR1 and CDR2 are MNHNS and SASEGT. This CDR3 comprises 12 residues. Trimming cost V 3 bases and J 8 bases, with 10 bases left between them. CDR3 DNA sequence: TGTGCCAGCAGTGATTACAGGGTCGGCTACACCTTC. It specifies CASSDYRVGYTF.

The V gene is TRBV25-1, the J gene TRBJ2-3, with a tentative D call TRBD1 (5 bases). The CDR3 consists of 13 residues. Germline V gene data show CDR1 as MGHDK and CDR2 as SYGVNS. Trimming removed 2 bases at V and 7 bases at J, with 10 bases between. The DNA of the CDR3 is TGTGCCAGCAGTGAACCAGGGATCCATACGCAGTATTTT. It specifies CASSEPGIHTQYF.

This CDR3 reads CAISESGQGQGNTIYF. As DNA, the CDR3 is TGTGCCATCAGTGAGTCTGGACAGGGGCAAGGAAACACCATATATTTT. The chain combines TRBV10-3 with TRBJ1-3; 9 nucleotides agree with TRBD1. J lost 4 bases, V lost 0 bases, and 4 bases had no gene match. Germline V gene lookup returns CDR1 ENHRY and CDR2 SYGVKD. The CDR3 totals 16 residues.

The chain links TRBV6-5 to TRBJ1-1, with D tentatively TRBD1 (5 bases). In germline, CDR1 is MNHEY, CDR2 SVGAGI. CDR3 length equals 13 residues. The CDR3 sequence: CFSRGGKNTEAFF. CDR3 DNA sequence: TGTTTCTCCCGGGGGGGAAAGAACACTGAAGCTTTCTTT.

V usage is TRBV5-4 and J usage is TRBJ2-2, with D perhaps matching TRBD1 (6 bases). The germline V gene has CDR1 SGHNT and CDR2 YYREEE (reference sequence). This CDR3 is 14 amino acids long. The V end was cut by 0 bases, the J end by 4 bases, with 7 bases between. The CDR3 sequence is CASSLDRVTGELFF. The CDR3 DNA reads TGTGCCAGCAGCTTGGACAGGGTCACCGGGGAGCTGTTTTTT.

The chain employs TRBV6-5 and TRBJ1-6; 8 positions agree with TRBD1. The germline V gene encodes CDR1 MNHEY and CDR2 SVGAGI. This CDR3 comprises 15 residues. V lost 7 bases to trimming and J lost 10 bases; unmatched junction nucleotides: 12. The CDR3: CASTRTGIVGSPLHF. The CDR3 coding sequence is TGTGCCAGCACCAGGACAGGGATCGTTGGGTCACCCCTCCACTTT.

The V call is TRBV5-1, the J call TRBJ2-7; weak D call: TRBD1 (5 bases). Germline CDR1 is SGHRS and CDR2 is YFSETQ. There are 14 residues in the CDR3. Trimming pared 0 bases from V and 6 bases from J, leaving 13 bases between. In nucleotides, the CDR3 is TGCGCCAGCAGCTTGGTAGCAGGGTCGGGCGAGCAGTACTTC. Protein sequence: CASSLVAGSGEQYF.

The CDR3 DNA reads TGTGCCAGAGGGGGAGCTTTCTTT. Translating gives CARGGAFF. J is TRBJ1-1 and V is TRBV19; perhaps TRBD1 as D (6 bases). CDR3 size: 8 residues. The V end was cut by 9 bases, the J end by 10 bases, with 6 bases between. Per germline, CDR1 LNHDA and CDR2 SQIVND (reference sequence).

V and J are TRBV5-1 and TRBJ2-7; 11 bases are shared with TRBD2. V was clipped by 5 bases and J by 4 bases; unmatched bases: 8. Per the germline V gene, CDR1 is SGHRS and CDR2 is YFSETQ. This CDR3 comprises 15 residues. The DNA for the CDR3 is TGCGCCAGCAGTTTAAATAGCGGGGGGGCATACGAGCAGTACTTC. It codes for CASSLNSGGAYEQYF. The full variable domain, rest sourced from reference TRBV5-1 and TRBJ2-7, is KAGVTQTPRYLIKTRGQQVTLSCSPISGHRSVSWYQQTPGQGLQFLFEYFSETQRNKGNFPGRFSGRQFSNSRSEMNVSTLELGDSALYLCASSLNSGGAYEQYFGPGTRLTVT.

CDR3 coding DNA: TGCAGCGTTGCCGGGGACAGGGGGCGCCGAGCAACTAATGAAAAACTGTTTTTT. It encodes CSVAGDRGRRATNEKLFF. The chain recombines TRBV29-1 with TRBJ1-4, with TRBD1 matching over 12 bases. This CDR3 has 18 residues. The J segment lost 0 bases and the V segment lost 4 bases, leaving 9 bases of the junction unmatched. CDR1 is SQVTM, CDR2 ANQGSEA, per germline.